This record concerns one TCR beta chain sequence. The antigen is unknown. Relapses following autologous stem cell transplantation were seen in all patients, with brentuximab vedotin exposure varying. The data derive from a study of PD-1 blockade in classical Hodgkin lymphoma. Turning to the study itself: A 3 mg/kg intravenous dose of nivolumab was received by patients every 2 weeks. Regarding the study as a whole: Nothing has yet pinned down what causes the repertoire differences, possibly disease activity or prior therapy. Exclusion was applied to patients who started nivolumab under 1 year after ASCT. Newly diagnosed patients were said to have less baseline TCR diversity than healthy donors did.

Measured with immunoSEQ multiplex PCR; TCRdb has only the in-frame clones, and not every one. The data contain about 58,000 clones, about 91% of them singletons. Germline V gene data show CDR1 as SGHTA and CDR2 as FQGTGA. Trimming removed 2 bases at V and 4 bases at J, with 8 bases between. CDR3 length equals 14 residues. V gene TRBV7-3 combines with J gene TRBJ2-2; tentative D call: TRBD2 (5 bases). The sequence was obtained from a human donor with classical Hodgkin lymphoma. The sequences come from peripheral blood mononuclear cells (PBMCs), collected before the second cycle of nivolumab. CDR3 protein: CASSLVGSTGELFF. The CDR3, as DNA: TGTGCCAGCAGCTTAGTAGGGAGCACCGGGGAGCTGTTTTTT.